Below are 19 T cell receptor beta chains sequenced from a single sample in a study of T-cell reconstitution after alpha-beta-depleted transplantation in children. As it was prepared, the TCRbeta library received unique molecular identifiers. TCRdb called the PCR reads again in MiXCR, with one record for every CDR3 protein. This table has under 450,000 distinct CDR3 sequences, roughly 15% appearing once. Material: PBMCs, obtained from the stem cell graft. The receptors derive from a human donor who donated a stem cell graft to a child with Fanconi anemia.

This clonotype was recorded many times. The J gene is TRBJ2-2, the V gene TRBV6-6; D remains unclear. V was pared by 4 bases and J by 8 bases, with 8 bases between. The CDR3 is 12 amino acids. Germline V lookup: CDR1 MNHNY, CDR2 SVGAGI (reference sequence). Here the CDR3 DNA reads TGTGCCAGCAGTTCCCCAGCTGGGGAGCTGTTTTTT. It codes for CASSSPAGELFF.

This clonotype was observed at least ten times. V is TRBV20-1 and J is TRBJ2-1; D gene unclear. Germline CDR1 reads DFQATT; CDR2 reads SNEGSKA (reference sequence). The CDR3 has 11 amino acids. Deletions cut 3 bases from V and 3 bases from J, with 3 bases between. CDR3 nucleotides: TGCAGTGCTAGGGGCTACAATGAGCAGTTCTTC. This gives the protein CSARGYNEQFF.

This clonotype was counted many times. This chain links TRBV20-1 with TRBJ2-5, with 7 bases lining up with TRBD2. Losses at the gene ends were 7 bases for V and 2 bases for J; bases not matched to a gene: 7. CDR1 and CDR2 from the germline V gene are DFQATT and SNEGSKA (reference sequence). This CDR3 spans 13 amino acids. The CDR3 sequence is CSGSGGGQETQYF. The CDR3 DNA is TGCAGTGGTTCTGGCGGGGGACAAGAGACCCAGTACTTC.

The CDR3 protein is CSALSTSGRYEQYF. The CDR3 DNA sequence: TGCAGCGCCTTATCGACTAGCGGGAGATACGAGCAGTACTTC. This chain links TRBV29-1 with TRBJ2-7; 12 bases match TRBD2. The length of the CDR3 is 14 residues. V lost 7 bases to trimming and J lost 4 bases; unmatched junction nucleotides: 8. Germline values: CDR1 SQVTM, CDR2 ANQGSEA.

This clonotype was observed a few times. The chain couples TRBV5-1 to TRBJ1-1; TRBD1 agrees at 9 bases. The CDR3 is 16 residues long. Per the germline V gene, CDR1 is SGHRS and CDR2 is YFSETQ. Trimming at V came to 4 bases and at J to 7 bases, leaving 14 bases not matched to a gene. The CDR3 sequence is CASSPGDRAPPNEAFF. The CDR3 nucleotides are TGCGCCAGCAGCCCCGGGGACAGGGCCCCCCCGAATGAAGCTTTCTTT.

In its sample, this clonotype was seen a few times. The rearrangement uses TRBV11-1 and TRBJ2-5; 7 bases map to TRBD1. V gave up 5 bases and J gave up 5 bases; unmatched junction bases: 11. The V gene's germline CDR1 is SGHAT and CDR2 FQDESV (reference sequence). This CDR3 spans 15 amino acids. CDR3 region: CASSARQGVRETQYF. In DNA form, the CDR3 reads TGTGCCAGCAGCGCCCGACAGGGTGTCCGGGAGACCCAGTACTTC.

This clonotype was seen at least ten times. The CDR3 DNA follows: TGTGCCAGCAGGGACTCCTTCAAGGCCTTGAACACTGAAGCTTTCTTT. Protein product: CASRDSFKALNTEAFF. This chain joins TRBV2 and TRBJ1-1, with D hard to call. CDR1 SNHLY and CDR2 FYNNEI come from the germline V gene. V lost 6 bases to trimming and J lost 0 bases, with 17 bases between them. The CDR3 runs 16 residues.

The sample holds a few counts of this clonotype. This rearrangement joins TRBV5-1 to TRBJ2-3, with 8 bases that match TRBD2. Germline-derived CDR1 and CDR2 are SGHRS and YFSETQ. V shed 0 bases, J shed 2 bases, and the junction held 8 bases outside the gene matches. CDR3 length equals 17 residues. CDR3 sequence: CASSLGSSGGHTDTQYF. The CDR3 coding sequence is TGCGCCAGCAGCTTGGGATCAAGCGGGGGACACACAGATACGCAGTATTTT.

This clonotype was counted between two and nine times. The chain joins TRBV15 to TRBJ1-3; 10 bases are shared with TRBD1. Germline V gene sequence: CDR1 LNHNV, CDR2 YYDKDF (reference sequence). This CDR3 comprises 16 residues. With V trimmed by 0 bases and J by 8 bases, 7 bases remained unmatched. The DNA for the CDR3 is TGTGCCACCAGCAGAGATCTTGGGGACAGGGGATACACCATATATTTT. Its protein is CATSRDLGDRGYTIYF. The full variable domain, completed using reference TRBV15 and TRBJ1-3, is DAMVIQNPRYQVTQFGKPVTLSCSQTLNHNVMYWYQQKSSQAPKLLFHYYDKDFNNEADTPDNFQSRRPNTSFCFLDIRSPGLGDTAMYLCATSRDLGDRGYTIYFGEGSWLTVV.

This clonotype was detected ten times or more. The rearrangement uses TRBV7-9 and TRBJ2-2, with D perhaps matching TRBD1 (6 bases). V was shortened by 5 bases and J by 6 bases, with 7 bases between the two germline ends. This CDR3 is built from 12 residues. CDR1 is SEHNR and CDR2 is FQNEAQ in the germline V gene (reference sequence). The CDR3 DNA reads as TGTGCCAGCAGCCAGGGGTCCGGGGAGCTGTTTTTT. Translating it yields CASSQGSGELFF.

The CDR3 DNA follows: TGTGCCATCAGCCCCGACAGAGCCTACGAGCAGTACTTC. Translating it yields CAISPDRAYEQYF. The V call is TRBV10-3, the J call TRBJ2-7, with D tentatively TRBD1 (5 bases). This CDR3 has 13 residues. Germline CDR1 reads ENHRY; CDR2 reads SYGVKD. Trimming stripped 6 bases from V and 2 bases from J, with 11 bases between.

This clonotype has ten or more counts. The chain employs TRBV19 and TRBJ2-1; D gene uncertain. Trimming took 4 bases from V and 1 from J, leaving 8 bases between them. This CDR3 is built from 14 residues. Germline loops: CDR1 LNHDA, CDR2 SQIVND (reference sequence). The CDR3 sequence: CASSTTASYNEQFF. The CDR3, as DNA: TGTGCCAGTAGTACAACGGCTTCCTACAATGAGCAGTTCTTC. Drawing the rest from reference TRBV19 and TRBJ2-1, the complete variable domain is DGGITQSPKYLFRKEGQNVTLSCEQNLNHDAMYWYRQDPGQGLRLIYYSQIVNDFQKGDIAEGYSVSREKKESFPLTVTSAQKNPTAFYLCASSTTASYNEQFFGPGTRLTVL.

This clonotype was seen a few times. V is TRBV7-9 and J is TRBJ1-3, with D unclear. Germline CDR1 and CDR2: SEHNR and FQNEAQ (reference sequence). The CDR3 contains 17 residues. Trimming shortened V by 4 bases and J by 1 base, and 17 bases separated the two germline ends. The CDR3 loop reads CASSSTKREISGNTIYF. CDR3 in DNA: TGTGCCAGCAGCTCCACGAAGCGGGAAATTTCTGGAAACACCATATATTTT.

The V and J genes are TRBV6-1 and TRBJ1-3; a possible D gene is TRBD1 (5 bases). V shed 6 bases and J shed 6 bases, with 18 bases lying between them. The CDR3 is made up of 15 amino acids. The germline V gene has CDR1 MNHNS and CDR2 SASEGT. CDR3 protein: CASRTETGAENTIYF. The CDR3 nucleotides read TGTGCCAGCAGAACGGAAACAGGCGCCGAAAACACCATATATTTT.

There are a few counts of this clonotype. The V call is TRBV6-1, the J call TRBJ2-7; 10 nucleotides agree with TRBD1. Trimming removed 6 bases from V and 4 bases from J; junction bases left unmatched: 9. CDR1 and CDR2 (germline): MNHNS, SASEGT. The CDR3 length is 15 residues. The CDR3 DNA reads as TGTGCCAGCAGCGAGGGGGACAGGGGAGGGTACGAGCAGTACGTC. It translates to CASSEGDRGGYEQYV.

This clonotype was recorded a few times. This chain connects TRBV11-2 to TRBJ2-5; D is uncertain. The CDR3 covers 15 residues. Germline V gene lookup returns CDR1 SGHAT and CDR2 FQNNGV. V gave up 1 base and J gave up 2 bases, with 11 bases separating them. CDR3 sequence (DNA): TGTGCCAGCAGCTTAGTGGGCAGTAGGCAAGAGACCCAGTACTTC. As protein: CASSLVGSRQETQYF.

This clonotype came up many times. This chain joins TRBV10-3 and TRBJ1-1; D possibly corresponds to TRBD1 (5 bases). Per germline, CDR1 ENHRY and CDR2 SYGVKD. The CDR3 has 13 residues. V was clipped by 3 bases and J by 5 bases, with 10 bases between them. The CDR3 region is CAISEGGETEAFF. CDR3 DNA sequence: TGTGCCATCAGTGAAGGAGGGGAAACTGAAGCTTTCTTT.

V gene TRBV5-6 combines with J gene TRBJ2-7; 8 nucleotides match TRBD1. Per the germline V gene, CDR1 is SGHDT and CDR2 is YYEEEE. V was pared by 4 bases and J by 7 bases, with 7 bases of the junction left unmatched. The CDR3 totals 13 residues. This chain's CDR3 is CASSPGQGGEQYF. The CDR3 nucleotides read TGTGCCAGCAGCCCCGGACAGGGCGGAGAGCAGTACTTC.

This clonotype was seen many times. The chain has TRBV6-5 and TRBJ2-5; D tentatively fits TRBD1 or TRBD2 (5 bases each). The CDR3 length is 14 residues. Germline CDR1 is MNHEY and CDR2 is SVGAGI. Deletions cut 6 bases from V and 1 base from J, with 12 bases between. The CDR3: CASRLGRLQETQYF. CDR3 bases: TGTGCCAGCAGGCTGGGACGGCTCCAAGAGACCCAGTACTTC.